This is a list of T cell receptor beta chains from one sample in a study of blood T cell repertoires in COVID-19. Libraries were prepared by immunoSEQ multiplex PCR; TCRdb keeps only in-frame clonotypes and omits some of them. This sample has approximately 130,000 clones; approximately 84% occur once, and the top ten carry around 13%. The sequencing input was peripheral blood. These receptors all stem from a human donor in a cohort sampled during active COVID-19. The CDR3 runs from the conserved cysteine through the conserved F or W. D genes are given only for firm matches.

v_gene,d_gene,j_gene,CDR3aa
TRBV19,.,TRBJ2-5,CASRPGVVAQETQYF
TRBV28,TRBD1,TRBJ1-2,CASRVRGRSYGYTF
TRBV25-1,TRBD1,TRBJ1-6,CASSESGQVGVYNSPLHF
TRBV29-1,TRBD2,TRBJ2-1,CSVLAGGPNEQFF
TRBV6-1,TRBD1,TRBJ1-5,CASSEGQGPNQPQHF
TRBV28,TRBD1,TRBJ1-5,CASSLDRGNQPQHF
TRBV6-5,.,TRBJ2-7,CASINTNSYEQYF
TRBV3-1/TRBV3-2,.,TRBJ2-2,CASSQRGLSLDGELFF
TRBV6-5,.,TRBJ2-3,CASSRLQSTDTQYF
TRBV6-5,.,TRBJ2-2,CASLPGHKTGELFF
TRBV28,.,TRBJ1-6,CASSLLTGPNSPLHF
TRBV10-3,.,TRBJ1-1,CAISDPAPSDTEAFF
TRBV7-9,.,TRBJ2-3,CASSKTGLDTDTQYF
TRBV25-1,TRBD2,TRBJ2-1,CASSLGTSSSPQFF
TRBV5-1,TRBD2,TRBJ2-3,CASSPELASTDTQYF
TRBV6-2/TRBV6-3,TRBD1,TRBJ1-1,CASSYLTGGHTEAFF
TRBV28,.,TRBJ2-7,CASSYNTVGRSYEQYF